This TCR beta chain emerged from a study of beta chain features in type 1 diabetes. Whole-study context: What patients shared with healthy donors was a similar profile of age, gender and cell yields. Summed over all samples, the examined sorted cells came to about 110 million. Overall study findings and caveats: Patients' naive, central memory and regulatory TCRB repertoires appeared more alike than those of healthy donors. Any PCR bias toward short templates would affect both groups alike.

Germline values: CDR1 GTSNPN, CDR2 SVGIG (reference sequence). V lost 3 bases to trimming and J lost 0 bases; unmatched junction nucleotides: 14. The CDR3 consists of 17 residues. cDNA synthesis used the whole RNA isolate, giving expressed TCRB sequences. Some clones are missing from TCRdb's copy, which holds only in-frame ones; the method was immunoSEQ multiplex PCR. The repertoire includes approximately 250,000 clones, about 9.3% of them detected once, and 0.03% to 0.035% sits in the top ten. As regards this clone: Its antigen remains unknown.

The chain employs TRBV30 and TRBJ2-7; TRBD1 aligns across 7 bases. Input material: naive CD4+ T cells from blood. The TCR comes from a woman aged 18-29 years in good health. The CDR3 sequence is CAWSTHDIRGHSYEQYF. DNA of the CDR3: TGTGCCTGGAGCACCCACGACATAAGGGGGCACTCCTACGAGCAGTACTTC.